The clone carrying this T cell receptor beta chain was counted a few times. Its antigen is currently unknown. With V trimmed by 3 bases and J by 11 bases, 12 bases remained unmatched. Germline CDR1 ENHRY, CDR2 SYGVKD. The CDR3 is 16 residues long. This sample was taken from a study of regulatory T cells in long-lasting Graves disease. General study results and limits: The study found persistent patients shared more public clonotypes (roughly 2,500) than new patients (about 880).

Time point of the sample: persistent/refractory GD, antithyroid drugs over 5 years with positive TRAb. PBMCs were the source of the RNA used for TCR sequencing. By American Thyroid Association guidelines, Graves' disease was diagnosed in the cohort. CDR3 regions were amplified by Arm-PCR using iRepertoire HTBI primers to build TCR beta libraries. TCRdb fed the multiplex PCR reads into MiXCR, producing one record per CDR3 protein. Here the sample spans more than 650,000 distinct CDR3 sequences, 25% to 35% being singletons. This chain links TRBV10-3 with TRBJ2-2; the match to TRBD1 covers 10 bases. This specimen was peripheral blood mononuclear cells (PBMCs), taken when the disease was refractory, from a patient treated with antithyroid drugs. This clonotype originated in a female donor with Graves disease. The CDR3 protein is CAISDWDRGDFKELFF. As DNA, the CDR3 is TGTGCCATCAGTGACTGGGACAGGGGTGATTTTAAAGAGCTGTTTTTT.